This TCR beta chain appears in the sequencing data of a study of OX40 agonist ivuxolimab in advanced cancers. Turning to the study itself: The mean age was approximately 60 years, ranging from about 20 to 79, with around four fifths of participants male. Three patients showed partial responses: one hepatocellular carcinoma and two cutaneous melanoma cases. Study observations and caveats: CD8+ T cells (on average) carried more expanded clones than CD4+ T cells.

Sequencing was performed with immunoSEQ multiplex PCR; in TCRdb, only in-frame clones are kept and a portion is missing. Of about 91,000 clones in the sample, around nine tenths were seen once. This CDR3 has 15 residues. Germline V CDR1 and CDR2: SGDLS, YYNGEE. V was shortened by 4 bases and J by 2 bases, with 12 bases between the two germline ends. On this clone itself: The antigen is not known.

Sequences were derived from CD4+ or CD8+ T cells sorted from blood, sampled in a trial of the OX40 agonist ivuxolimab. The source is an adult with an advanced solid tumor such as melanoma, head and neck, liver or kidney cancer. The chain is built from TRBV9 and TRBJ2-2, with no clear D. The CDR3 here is CASSPGPPNTGELFF. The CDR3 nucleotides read TGTGCCAGCAGCCCCGGACCCCCCAACACCGGGGAGCTGTTTTTT.